This TCR beta chain was retrieved from a study of cytomegalovirus exposure and HLA in healthy donors. PCR primers comprised 60 Vbeta and 13 Jbeta primers. Authors' methods: Roughly 11 million shared chains were among the approximately 82 million unique TCR beta chains that a later analysis counted. TCRdb's copy holds only in-frame clones and misses some; the assay was immunoSEQ multiplex PCR. That table supplies the V and J calls and clone size; D and trimming were determined from the DNA. The sample lists under 150,000 clones; 80% to 85% were seen once. The V gene's germline CDR1 is MNHNS and CDR2 SASEGT. The CDR3 is 15 residues long. After removal of 5 bases from V and 4 bases from J, the junction contained 8 bases not matched to a gene. A word on this clone: The antigen is undetermined.

General study findings and limits: The authors assumed roughly uniform sequencing depth across donors for presence/absence analyses.

V and J are TRBV6-1 and TRBJ1-2, with 9 bases identical to TRBD1. Sequencing used PBMCs. This clonotype was obtained from a boy aged 10-17 years in good health and CMV-seronegative. As DNA, the CDR3 is TGTGCCAGCAGTAAACTGGGACAGGGCGGCTATGGCTACACCTTC. Translated, it gives CASSKLGQGGYGYTF.